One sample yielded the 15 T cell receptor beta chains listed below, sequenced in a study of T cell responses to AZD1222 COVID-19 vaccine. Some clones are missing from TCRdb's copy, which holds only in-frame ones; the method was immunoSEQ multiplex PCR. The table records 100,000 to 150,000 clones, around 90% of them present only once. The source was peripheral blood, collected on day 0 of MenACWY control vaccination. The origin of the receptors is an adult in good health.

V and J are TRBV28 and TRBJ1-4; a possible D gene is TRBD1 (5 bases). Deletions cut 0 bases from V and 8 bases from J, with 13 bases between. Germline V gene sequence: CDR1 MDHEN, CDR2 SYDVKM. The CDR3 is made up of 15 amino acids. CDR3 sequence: CASSLWGQGREKLFF. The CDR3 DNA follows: TGTGCCAGCAGTTTATGGGGCCAGGGTAGGGAAAAACTGTTTTTT. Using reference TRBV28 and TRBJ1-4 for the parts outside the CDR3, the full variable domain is DVKVTQSSRYLVKRTGEKVFLECVQDMDHENMFWYRQDPGLGLRLIYFSYDVKMKEKGDIPEGYSVSREKKERFSLILESASTNQTSMYLCASSLWGQGREKLFFGSGTQLSVL.

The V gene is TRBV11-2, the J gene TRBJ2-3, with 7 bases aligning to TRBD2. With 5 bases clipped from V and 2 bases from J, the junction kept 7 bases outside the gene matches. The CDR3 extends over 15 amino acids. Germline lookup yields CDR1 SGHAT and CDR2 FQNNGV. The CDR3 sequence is CASSPTGTITDTQYF. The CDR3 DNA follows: TGTGCCAGCAGCCCTACCGGGACTATCACAGATACGCAGTATTTT.

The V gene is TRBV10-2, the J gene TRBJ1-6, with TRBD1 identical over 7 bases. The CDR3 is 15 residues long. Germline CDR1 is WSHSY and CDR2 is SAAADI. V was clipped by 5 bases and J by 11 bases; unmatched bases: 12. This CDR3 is CASSNGQAFRTPLHF. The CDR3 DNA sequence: TGCGCCAGCAGTAACGGACAGGCCTTTAGGACACCCCTCCACTTT.

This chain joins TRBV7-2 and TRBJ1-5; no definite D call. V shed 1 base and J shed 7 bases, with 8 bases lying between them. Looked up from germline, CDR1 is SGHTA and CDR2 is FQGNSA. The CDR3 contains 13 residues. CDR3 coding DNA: TGTGCCAGCAGCTTAGAGCCCCTACAGCCCCAGCATTTT. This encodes CASSLEPLQPQHF.

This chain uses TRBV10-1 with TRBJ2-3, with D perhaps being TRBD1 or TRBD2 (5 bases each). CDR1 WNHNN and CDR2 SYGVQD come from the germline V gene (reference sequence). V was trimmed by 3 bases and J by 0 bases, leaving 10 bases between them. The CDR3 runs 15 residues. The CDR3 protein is CASSEWDPSTDTQYF. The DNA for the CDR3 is TGCGCCAGCAGTGAATGGGACCCTAGCACAGATACGCAGTATTTT.

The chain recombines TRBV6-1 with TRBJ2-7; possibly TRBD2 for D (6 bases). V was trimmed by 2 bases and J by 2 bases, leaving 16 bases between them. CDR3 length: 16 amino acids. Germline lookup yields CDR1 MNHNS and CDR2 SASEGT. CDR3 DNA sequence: TGTGCCAGCAGTGAATCTGACGGGACTGGAGCCTACGAGCAGTACTTC. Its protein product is CASSESDGTGAYEQYF.

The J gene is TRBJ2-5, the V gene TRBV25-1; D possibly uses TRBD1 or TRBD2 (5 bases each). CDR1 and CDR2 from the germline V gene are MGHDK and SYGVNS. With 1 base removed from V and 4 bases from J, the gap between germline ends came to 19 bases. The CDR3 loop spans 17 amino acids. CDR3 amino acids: CASSEWSRYQGPETQYF. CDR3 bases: TGTGCCAGCAGTGAATGGTCAAGGTATCAGGGACCAGAGACCCAGTACTTC.

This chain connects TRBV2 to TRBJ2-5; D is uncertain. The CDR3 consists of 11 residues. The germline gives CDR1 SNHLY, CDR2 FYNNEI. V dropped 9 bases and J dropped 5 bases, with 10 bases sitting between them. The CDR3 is CARRVRETQYF. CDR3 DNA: TGTGCCAGAAGGGTTCGTGAGACCCAGTACTTC.

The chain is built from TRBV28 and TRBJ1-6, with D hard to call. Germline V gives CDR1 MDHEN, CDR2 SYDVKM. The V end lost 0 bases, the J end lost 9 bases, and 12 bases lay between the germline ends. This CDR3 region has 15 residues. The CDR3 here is CASSLWSQVVSPLHF. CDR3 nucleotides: TGTGCCAGCAGTTTATGGAGTCAGGTAGTTTCACCCCTCCACTTT.

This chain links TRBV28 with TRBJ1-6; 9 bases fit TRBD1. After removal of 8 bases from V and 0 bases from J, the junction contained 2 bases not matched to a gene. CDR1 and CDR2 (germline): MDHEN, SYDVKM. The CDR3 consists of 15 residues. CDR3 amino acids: CASATGGSYNSPLHF. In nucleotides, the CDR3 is TGTGCCAGCGCGACAGGGGGCTCCTATAATTCACCCCTCCACTTT.

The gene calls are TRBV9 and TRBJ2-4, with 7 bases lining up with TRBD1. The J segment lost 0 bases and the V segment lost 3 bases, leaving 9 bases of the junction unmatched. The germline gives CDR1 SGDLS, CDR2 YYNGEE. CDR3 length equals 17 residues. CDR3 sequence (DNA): TGTGCCAGCAGCGCGCCTTTGAGGGGGCTAGCCAAAAACATTCAGTACTTC. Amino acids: CASSAPLRGLAKNIQYF.

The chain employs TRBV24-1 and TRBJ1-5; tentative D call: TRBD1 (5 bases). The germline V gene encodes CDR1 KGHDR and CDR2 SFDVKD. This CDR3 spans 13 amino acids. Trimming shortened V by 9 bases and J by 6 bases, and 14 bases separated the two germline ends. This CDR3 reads CATDGTDGQPQHF. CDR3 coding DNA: TGTGCCACCGACGGGACCGATGGTCAGCCCCAGCATTTT.

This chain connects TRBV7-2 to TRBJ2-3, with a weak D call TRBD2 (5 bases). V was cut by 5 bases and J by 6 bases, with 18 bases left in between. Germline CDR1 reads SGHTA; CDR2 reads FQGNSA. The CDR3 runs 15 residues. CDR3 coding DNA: TGTGCCAGCAGCGAAGCGGTTAGGGTGATGGATACGCAGTATTTT. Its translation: CASSEAVRVMDTQYF.

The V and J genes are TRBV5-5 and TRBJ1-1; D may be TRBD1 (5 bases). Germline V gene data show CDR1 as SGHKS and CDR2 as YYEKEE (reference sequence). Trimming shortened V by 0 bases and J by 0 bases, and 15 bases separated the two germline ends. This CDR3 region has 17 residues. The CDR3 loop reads CASSLVVIAGLNTEAFF. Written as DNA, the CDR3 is TGTGCCAGCAGCTTGGTAGTCATTGCAGGGCTGAACACTGAAGCTTTCTTT.

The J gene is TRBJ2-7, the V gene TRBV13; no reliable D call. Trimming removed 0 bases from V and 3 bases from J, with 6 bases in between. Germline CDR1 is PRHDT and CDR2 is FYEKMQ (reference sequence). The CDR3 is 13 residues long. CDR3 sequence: CASSLGALYEQYV. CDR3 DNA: TGTGCCAGCAGCTTAGGAGCCCTCTACGAGCAGTACGTC.